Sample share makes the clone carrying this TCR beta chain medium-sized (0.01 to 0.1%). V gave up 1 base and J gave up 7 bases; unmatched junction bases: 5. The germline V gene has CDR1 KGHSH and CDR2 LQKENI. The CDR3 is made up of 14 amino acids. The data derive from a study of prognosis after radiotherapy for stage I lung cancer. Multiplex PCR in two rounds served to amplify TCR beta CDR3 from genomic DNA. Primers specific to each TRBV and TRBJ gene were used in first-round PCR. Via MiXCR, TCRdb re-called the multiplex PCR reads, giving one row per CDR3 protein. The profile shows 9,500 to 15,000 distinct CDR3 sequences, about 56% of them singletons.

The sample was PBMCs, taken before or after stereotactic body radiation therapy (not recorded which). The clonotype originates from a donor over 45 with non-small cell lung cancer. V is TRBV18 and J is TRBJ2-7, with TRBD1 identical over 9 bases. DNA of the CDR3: TGTGCCAGCTCACCACGGAGACAGGGGGAAGAGCAGTACTTC. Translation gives CASSPRRQGEEQYF.